The next 13 T cell receptor beta chains were all read from a single sample in a study of blood T cell repertoires in COVID-19. Method: immunoSEQ multiplex PCR; TCRdb's copy keeps in-frame clones and lacks some. The sample consists of 250,000 to 300,000 clones, around 89% of them appearing once. The specimen sequenced was PBMCs or T cells enriched from blood (not recorded which). The receptors derive from a woman in her fifties or sixties in a cohort exposed to, infected with or recovered from COVID-19 (not recorded which).

J is TRBJ1-5 and V is TRBV28; D call uncertain. Germline CDR1 reads MDHEN; CDR2 reads SYDVKM. Trimming pared 5 bases from V and 0 bases from J, leaving 11 bases between. CDR3 size: 15 residues. The CDR3 DNA reads as TGTGCCAGCAGTCCCTCAGGTTCTAGCAATCAGCCCCAGCATTTT. Encoded protein: CASSPSGSSNQPQHF.

The rearrangement joins TRBV7-9 to TRBJ1-1; no clear D. The CDR3 contains 14 residues. Deletions cut 0 bases from V and 3 bases from J, with 8 bases between. Germline V gene sequence: CDR1 SEHNR, CDR2 FQNEAQ (reference sequence). CDR3 nucleotide sequence: TGTGCCAGCAGCTTAGCAGGGAGCCACACTGAAGCTTTCTTT. As protein: CASSLAGSHTEAFF. The variable domain in full, completed from reference TRBV7-9 and TRBJ1-1, reads DTGVSQNPRHKITKRGQNVTFRCDPISEHNRLYWYRQTLGQGPEFLTYFQNEAQLEKSRLLSDRFSAERPKGSFSTLEIQRTEQGDSAMYLCASSLAGSHTEAFFGQGTRLTVV.

The chain combines TRBV5-1 with TRBJ2-2; 9 bases agree with TRBD2. The germline CDR1 and CDR2 sequences are SGHRS and YFSETQ. V shed 0 bases and J 4 bases; nucleotides not matched to a gene: 4. This CDR3 is built from 16 residues. In DNA form, the CDR3 reads TGCGCCAGCAGCTTGGGTGCAGCGGGAGGCACCGGGGAGCTGTTTTTT. Amino acids: CASSLGAAGGTGELFF.

This chain uses TRBV2 with TRBJ1-3, with D hard to call. The germline V gene has CDR1 SNHLY and CDR2 FYNNEI. V dropped 6 bases and J dropped 0 bases, with 12 bases sitting between them. The CDR3 extends over 15 amino acids. The CDR3 DNA is TGTGCCAGCAGCCTCTCACAGACCTCTGGAAACACCATATATTTT. This sequence encodes CASSLSQTSGNTIYF.

The rearrangement links TRBV10-3 to TRBJ2-7; 8 nucleotides match TRBD2. Germline V CDR1 and CDR2: ENHRY, SYGVKD. The CDR3 contains 15 residues. J gave up 6 bases and V 6 bases, and 13 bases lay outside the gene matches. The CDR3 reads CAISEVAGFNGEQYF. Here the CDR3 DNA reads TGTGCCATCAGCGAGGTAGCGGGATTCAACGGCGAGCAGTACTTC.

The rearrangement links TRBV23-1 to TRBJ1-5, with 7 bases aligning to TRBD1. TRBV23-1 is annotated as an ORF whose role is uncertain. Trimming cost V 3 bases and J 0 bases; bases outside gene matches: 26. The CDR3 covers 23 residues. Here the CDR3 DNA reads TGCGCCAGCAGTCACCGGAGGCGACAGGGAGAGCATATATATCCATATAGCAATCAGCCCCAGCATTTT. This encodes CASSHRRRQGEHIYPYSNQPQHF.

J is TRBJ1-5 and V is TRBV28, with 9 nucleotides matching TRBD1. V was pared by 6 bases and J by 6 bases, with 9 bases of the junction left unmatched. The CDR3 runs to 15 residues. Looked up from germline, CDR1 is MDHEN and CDR2 is SYDVKM. The CDR3 region has the DNA TGTGCCAGCAGACCTTGGGGACAGGGCGGTCAGCCCCAGCATTTT. This codes for CASRPWGQGGQPQHF.

The chain links TRBV7-9 to TRBJ1-5; 7 bases align to TRBD1. Trimming removed 6 bases from V and 7 bases from J; junction bases left unmatched: 9. There are 14 residues in the CDR3. Germline V CDR1 and CDR2: SEHNR, FQNEAQ (reference sequence). In DNA, the CDR3 is TGTGCCAGCAGTCCCGGGACAGTCAAGCAGCCCCAGCATTTT. Translating gives CASSPGTVKQPQHF.

This clone came up once. The rearrangement joins TRBV4-3 to TRBJ2-7, with 8 nucleotides matching TRBD1. The CDR3 contains 16 residues. Germline CDR1 reads LGHNA; CDR2 reads YSLEER. The junction had 7 bases not matched to a gene; V was cut back by 3 bases and J by 0 bases. The chain's CDR3 is CASSHSRTGPSYEQYF. CDR3 DNA: TGCGCCAGCAGCCACTCCAGGACAGGGCCCTCCTACGAGCAGTACTTC.

The genes are TRBV9 and TRBJ1-6; TRBD1 matches 7 bases. The CDR3 consists of 15 residues. CDR1 and CDR2 (germline): SGDLS, YYNGEE. The V gene end was trimmed by 3 bases and the J gene end by 8 bases; junction bases not matched to a gene: 8. CDR3 in DNA: TGTGCCAGCAGCGCCAGACAGGGCCCCCATTCACCCCTCCACTTT. Encoded protein: CASSARQGPHSPLHF. Together with reference TRBV9 and TRBJ1-6, the CDR3 gives the full variable domain: DSGVTQTPKHLITATGQRVTLRCSPRSGDLSVYWYQQSLDQGLQFLIQYYNGEERAKGNILERFSAQQFPDLHSELNLSSLELGDSALYFCASSARQGPHSPLHFGNGTRLTVT.

The chain links TRBV6-2 or TRBV6-3 to TRBJ1-1, with 9 positions matching TRBD1. After removal of 6 bases from V and 11 bases from J, the junction contained 16 bases not matched to a gene. In germline, CDR1 is MNHEY, CDR2 SVGEGT. The CDR3 runs to 15 residues. Here the CDR3 DNA reads TGTGCCAGCAGCCGGGGACAGGGATCAGGAAGCGGGGCTTTCTTT. This gives the protein CASSRGQGSGSGAFF.

The J gene is TRBJ2-1, the V gene TRBV10-1; TRBD1 aligns across 8 bases. Looked up from germline, CDR1 is WNHNN and CDR2 is SYGVQD (reference sequence). J was trimmed by 8 bases and V by 0 bases; bases with no gene match: 9. The CDR3 covers 16 residues. In nucleotides, the CDR3 is TGCGCCAGCAGTGAGTCGAAAACAGGGGGAAAGGATGAGCAGTTCTTC. It translates to CASSESKTGGKDEQFF.

This chain joins TRBV5-4 and TRBJ1-1; 11 nucleotides align to TRBD1. Germline V gene lookup returns CDR1 SGHNT and CDR2 YYREEE (reference sequence). The CDR3 loop spans 16 amino acids. V trimming: 4 bases; J trimming: 7 bases; junction bases outside the gene matches: 12. The CDR3 sequence: CASSPQPGQGDGEAFF. CDR3 coding DNA: TGTGCCAGCAGCCCTCAACCGGGACAGGGGGATGGTGAAGCTTTCTTT.